This T cell receptor beta chain was identified in a study of CD8+ T cells in alopecia areata. Study-level background: Treated patients swallowed 5 to 10 mg of oral tofacitinib twice daily. Study-wide points: Across lesional scalp, and particularly alopecia totalis/universalis, clonality surpassed that of normal scalp.

Sampling of alopecia areata patients yielded lesional scalp punch biopsies as well as peripheral blood. Extracted from the samples, RNA was reverse transcribed into cDNA to serve as the sequencing template. The table came from immunoSEQ multiplex PCR; TCRdb's copy has only in-frame clones and leaves some out. The sample yields some 110,000 clones, 35% to 40% seen once. In its sample, this clone was seen a few times. Its target is unknown. Material for sequencing was CD4+ T cells sorted from blood. This TCR was recovered from a human donor with alopecia areata.

The CDR3 nucleotides read TGCAGCGTTTGGACAGAGAAAACCTACGAGCAGTACTTC. Its translation is CSVWTEKTYEQYF. V gene TRBV29-1 combines with J gene TRBJ2-7, with D possibly TRBD1 on 6 matching bases. This CDR3 spans 13 amino acids. Trimming pared 5 bases from V and 2 bases from J, leaving 13 bases between. Germline V gene lookup returns CDR1 SQVTM and CDR2 ANQGSEA.